One sample yielded the 29 T cell receptor beta chains listed below, sequenced in a study of blood T cells in healthy people across ages (dated by TCRdb to 2014 to 2015). Libraries came from 5' RACE. For sequencing, an Illumina HiSeq 2500 was employed. The second PCR ran for about 7 to 11 cycles and used a J-beta primer mix along with a sample-barcoded 5' primer. TCRdb redid the processing of the public reads, applying fastp at Q25 and MiXCR, and retained in-frame beta chains. Each entry merges the rows of one CDR3 protein and shows their most common DNA and genes. A total of 780,000 or so distinct CDR3 sequences appear in this sample, 50% to 65% of them only once. The leading ten clones occupy roughly two fifths of the sample. Sequencing used blood. These receptors were obtained from an elderly man in good health.

The rearrangement links TRBV12-3 or TRBV12-4 to TRBJ2-4; D possibly uses TRBD1 or TRBD2 (5 bases each). The length of the CDR3 is 13 residues. Trimming cost V 6 bases and J 5 bases, with 11 bases left between them. CDR3 coding DNA: TGTGCCAGCAGCCCCGGGGACGAAAACATTCAGTACTTC. Protein: CASSPGDENIQYF.

The chain has TRBV5-1 and TRBJ1-1, with D unclear. Germline CDR1 and CDR2: SGHRS and YFSETQ. This CDR3 comprises 13 residues. Trimming took 0 bases from V and 4 from J, leaving 7 bases between them. In nucleotides, the CDR3 is TGCGCCAGCAGCTTGGACACCCCCACTGAAGCTTTCTTT. It yields the protein CASSLDTPTEAFF.

This clonotype was seen a handful of times. The V and J genes are TRBV7-2 and TRBJ1-2; possibly TRBD1 for D (6 bases). The V gene's germline CDR1 is SGHTA and CDR2 FQGNSA. Trimming took 3 bases from V and 3 from J, leaving 11 bases between them. The CDR3 has 14 residues. Here the CDR3 reads CASSFRGSDYGYTF. Here the CDR3 DNA reads TGTGCCAGCAGCTTCAGGGGAAGCGACTATGGCTACACCTTC.

This clonotype has only a few counts. The V call is TRBV6-1, the J call TRBJ2-2, with TRBD1 identical over 8 bases. This CDR3 has 15 residues. CDR1 is MNHNS, CDR2 SASEGT, per germline. V trimming: 8 bases; J trimming: 9 bases; junction bases outside the gene matches: 14. CDR3 residues: CASQPGAGGGRELFF. CDR3 coding DNA: TGTGCCAGCCAGCCCGGAGCAGGGGGCGGCAGGGAGCTGTTTTTT.

The chain links TRBV18 to TRBJ2-5; a possible D gene is TRBD2 (6 bases). Looked up from germline, CDR1 is KGHSH and CDR2 is LQKENI. The CDR3 spans 14 residues. Trimming took off 6 bases at V and 5 bases at J, with 16 bases between the two ends. The CDR3 DNA reads TGTGCCAGCTCGCCGGGACTTCAGTCGGAGACCCAGTACTTC. This encodes CASSPGLQSETQYF.

This clonotype was observed a handful of times. The V gene is TRBV9, the J gene TRBJ2-4; 9 nucleotides match TRBD2. The last part of the DNA fits TRBJ2-7 better; the J call may be wrong. The germline gives CDR1 SGDLS, CDR2 YYNGEE. The CDR3 is made up of 14 amino acids. The chain's CDR3 is CASSVGSGRYEQYF. The CDR3 coding sequence is TGTGCCAGCAGCGTAGGTAGCGGGAGATACGAGCAGTACTTC.

This chain uses TRBV10-2 with TRBJ2-1; D is ambiguous. V was pared by 7 bases and J by 7 bases, with 11 bases between. The CDR3 loop spans 12 amino acids. Germline V gene data show CDR1 as WSHSY and CDR2 as SAAADI. The CDR3 DNA reads as TGCGCCAGCAACGACTGGGGAAATGAGCAGTTCTTC. Protein product: CASNDWGNEQFF.

With respect to this clonotype: A read error may be the cause here, since a much bigger clone is one base away. The chain uses TRBV20-1 and TRBJ2-1, with 10 bases identical to TRBD2. The CDR3 runs 17 residues. Trimming at V came to 5 bases and at J to 5 bases, leaving 15 bases not matched to a gene. CDR1 DFQATT and CDR2 SNEGSKA come from the germline V gene (reference sequence). As DNA, the CDR3 is TGCAGTGCTCCCCACCGACTAGCGGGTAAATCCCACAATGAGCAGTTCTTC. Residues: CSAPHRLAGKSHNEQFF.

The V gene is TRBV27, the J gene TRBJ2-1; no reliable D call. This CDR3 is 13 amino acids long. V was cut by 6 bases and J by 6 bases, with 12 bases left in between. The germline V gene encodes CDR1 MNHEY and CDR2 SMNVEV (reference sequence). CDR3 coding DNA: TGTGCCAGCAGCCCCACCAACATCAATGAGCAGTTCTTC. Residues: CASSPTNINEQFF.

The rearrangement links TRBV20-1 to TRBJ2-5; TRBD2 matches at 9 bases. This CDR3 is 14 amino acids long. In germline, CDR1 is DFQATT, CDR2 SNEGSKA (reference sequence). V dropped 1 base and J dropped 5; count of bases not matched to a gene: 5. Here the CDR3 reads CSARGLAGPETQYF. The CDR3 DNA follows: TGCAGTGCTAGAGGCCTAGCGGGACCGGAGACCCAGTACTTC.

There are a few counts of this clonotype. The rearrangement links TRBV29-1 to TRBJ2-7, with D uncertain. Trimming took off 7 bases at V and 2 bases at J, with 15 bases between the two ends. CDR3 size: 13 residues. Germline V gives CDR1 SQVTM, CDR2 ANQGSEA. The CDR3 region is CSASGSNPYEQYF. The CDR3 nucleotides read TGCAGCGCTTCCGGGTCCAATCCCTACGAGCAGTACTTC.

The V gene is TRBV7-2, the J gene TRBJ1-2, with a tentative D call TRBD1 (5 bases). Germline CDR1 reads SGHTA; CDR2 reads FQGNSA. Trimming took off 7 bases at V and 6 bases at J, with 15 bases between the two ends. This CDR3 region has 13 residues. In DNA form, the CDR3 reads TGTGCCAGCACCTCCCGGGGGACCAATGGCTACACCTTC. Amino acids: CASTSRGTNGYTF.

This clonotype was detected a few times. This sequence joins TRBV3-1 and TRBJ2-6; D is ambiguous. V was pared by 3 bases and J by 0 bases, with 12 bases between. The CDR3 is 17 residues long. CDR1 is LGHDT, CDR2 YNNKEL, per germline (reference sequence). CDR3 loop: CASSQGIYSSGANVLTF. In DNA form, the CDR3 reads TGTGCCAGCAGCCAGGGGATCTACAGCTCTGGGGCCAACGTCCTGACTTTC.

In this sample, this clonotype turned up a few times. The chain uses TRBV24-1 and TRBJ2-4; TRBD2 matches 8 bases. The J call may be faulty, since TRBJ2-7 better matches the DNA end. The CDR3 runs 16 residues. CDR1 is KGHDR and CDR2 is SFDVKD in the germline V gene. For the CDR3, the DNA is TGTGCCACCAGTGATCCCCAGCGGGGGATCACCTACGAGCAGTACTTC. Translated, it gives CATSDPQRGITYEQYF.

The rearrangement links TRBV5-1 to TRBJ2-5, with D perhaps matching TRBD2 (7 bases). The end of the DNA is better explained by TRBJ2-7, so the J call may be wrong. Per germline, CDR1 SGHRS and CDR2 YFSETQ. The CDR3 spans 14 residues. In DNA, the CDR3 is TGCGCCAGCAGCTTGGAAGCGGGACAACACGAGCAGTACTTC. Translation: CASSLEAGQHEQYF.

The gene calls are TRBV5-5 and TRBJ1-6; no reliable D call. The CDR3 spans 13 residues. Germline lookup yields CDR1 SGHKS and CDR2 YYEKEE (reference sequence). V lost 1 base to trimming and J lost 10 bases, with 9 bases between them. CDR3 nucleotides: TGTGCCAGCAGCTTGCTTTTGCTCTCACCCCTCCACTTT. Amino acids: CASSLLLLSPLHF.

The table lists this clonotype with a few counts. Being one base from a much bigger clone, this may be a read error. This rearrangement joins TRBV6-6 to TRBJ2-1, with TRBD2 matching over 8 bases. V was clipped by 7 bases and J by 0 bases; unmatched bases: 5. The CDR3 loop spans 15 amino acids. The germline gives CDR1 MNHNY, CDR2 SVGAGI (reference sequence). The CDR3 spells CASTLSGSSYNEQFF. DNA of the CDR3: TGTGCCAGCACCTTAAGCGGGAGCTCCTACAATGAGCAGTTCTTC.

The rearrangement joins TRBV4-2 to TRBJ2-1; TRBD2 aligns across 9 bases. Matching the DNA end better, TRBJ2-7 makes the J call doubtful. The CDR3 is 17 residues long. Germline V gives CDR1 LGHNA, CDR2 YNFKEQ. This chain's CDR3 is CASSQEAGTSSYNEQYF. The CDR3, as DNA: TGTGCCAGCAGCCAAGAGGCCGGGACTAGCAGCTACAATGAGCAGTACTTC.

In this sample, this clonotype turned up a few times. This chain links TRBV6-4 with TRBJ1-2, with 9 bases matching TRBD1. Germline loops: CDR1 MRHNA, CDR2 SNTAGT. The CDR3 runs to 14 residues. With 5 bases clipped from V and 2 bases from J, the junction kept 3 bases outside the gene matches. The CDR3 region has the DNA TGTGCCAGCAGTCAAGACAGGGGGAACTATGGCTACACCTTC. It yields the protein CASSQDRGNYGYTF.

This clonotype showed up many times. A clone one base away is much larger, so this may be a read error. The chain is built from TRBV7-9 and TRBJ2-5, with unresolved D. V dropped 2 bases and J dropped 11 bases, with 12 bases sitting between them. Germline V gene data show CDR1 as SEHNR and CDR2 as FQNEAQ (reference sequence). CDR3 size: 12 residues. Here the CDR3 reads CASSLLYNEQYF. CDR3 in DNA: TGTGCCAGCAGCTTACTTTACAATGAGCAGTACTTC.

The chain joins TRBV5-1 to TRBJ2-7, with 14 bases identical to TRBD2. The V segment lost 3 bases and the J segment 2 bases; nucleotides outside the gene matches: 7. Looked up from germline, CDR1 is SGHRS and CDR2 is YFSETQ. This CDR3 has 17 amino acids. The CDR3 nucleotides are TGCGCCAGCAGCTCCGGACTAGCGGGAGGAGTAACCTACGAGCAGTACTTC. Protein sequence: CASSSGLAGGVTYEQYF. The variable domain in full, completed from reference TRBV5-1 and TRBJ2-7, reads KAGVTQTPRYLIKTRGQQVTLSCSPISGHRSVSWYQQTPGQGLQFLFEYFSETQRNKGNFPGRFSGRQFSNSRSEMNVSTLELGDSALYLCASSSGLAGGVTYEQYFGPGTRLTVT.

V usage is TRBV11-2 and J usage is TRBJ2-1; no clear D gene. Trimming stripped 2 bases from V and 4 bases from J, with 6 bases between. From germline, CDR1 is SGHAT and CDR2 FQNNGV. The CDR3 loop spans 13 amino acids. CDR3 nucleotides: TGTGCCAGCAGCTTAATGGGTTACAATGAGCAGTTCTTC. Amino acids: CASSLMGYNEQFF.

The J gene is TRBJ1-3, the V gene TRBV12-3 or TRBV12-4; D gene unclear. The CDR3 totals 12 residues. The ends were cut back, 6 bases at V and 4 bases at J, with 7 bases in the middle. The CDR3 is CASRTQGNTIYF. The CDR3 bases are TGTGCCAGCAGGACACAGGGAAACACCATATATTTT.

The chain recombines TRBV10-3 with TRBJ2-3; 7 positions match TRBD1. The germline CDR1 and CDR2 sequences are ENHRY and SYGVKD. CDR3 length: 18 residues. V was pared by 4 bases and J by 0 bases, with 13 bases of the junction left unmatched. The CDR3 protein is CAISVTIQQGSSTDTQYF. As DNA, the CDR3 is TGTGCCATCAGTGTGACGATCCAACAGGGGAGTAGCACAGATACGCAGTATTTT.

This clonotype has more than one count but fewer than ten. This chain links TRBV5-4 with TRBJ2-3, with 13 bases aligning to TRBD2. The CDR3 runs 16 residues. The V and J ends lost 4 bases and 6 bases, in that order; junction bases with no gene match: 8. Germline CDR1 is SGHNT and CDR2 is YYREEE (reference sequence). The CDR3 sequence is CASSARTSGSGDTQYF. In DNA form, the CDR3 reads TGTGCCAGCAGCGCAAGGACTAGCGGGAGTGGCGATACGCAGTATTTT.

The chain joins TRBV6-6 to TRBJ2-1; D uncertain. V lost 0 bases and J lost 1, with 10 bases in between. This CDR3 contains 16 residues. CDR1 and CDR2 from the germline V gene are MNHNY and SVGAGI (reference sequence). CDR3 protein: CASSYSIGSSYNEQFF. The CDR3 DNA sequence: TGTGCCAGCAGTTACTCGATAGGATCTTCCTACAATGAGCAGTTCTTC.

V and J are TRBV11-2 and TRBJ1-2; D ambiguous. This CDR3 has 15 amino acids. Trimming took off 2 bases at V and 6 bases at J, with 16 bases between the two ends. The V gene's germline CDR1 is SGHAT and CDR2 FQNNGV. This chain's CDR3 is CASSLLRGGENGYTF. CDR3 sequence (DNA): TGTGCCAGCAGCTTACTCCGCGGCGGCGAGAATGGCTACACCTTC.

The chain links TRBV7-2 to TRBJ2-3; D is possibly TRBD2 (5 bases). CDR3 length: 12 amino acids. V lost 3 bases to trimming and J lost 14 bases, with 15 bases between them. The germline V gene encodes CDR1 SGHTA and CDR2 FQGNSA. The CDR3: CASSLRSGPAYF. The CDR3 DNA follows: TGTGCCAGCAGCTTGCGAAGCGGCCCCGCGTATTTT.

The V and J genes are TRBV2 and TRBJ2-7; D possibly corresponds to TRBD2 (5 bases). CDR3 size: 14 residues. Trimming took 6 bases from V and 0 from J, leaving 12 bases between them. From germline, CDR1 is SNHLY and CDR2 FYNNEI. The DNA of the CDR3 is TGTGCCAGCAGGAGGGTATTAGCCTCCTACGAGCAGTACTTC. Translating it yields CASRRVLASYEQYF.